This T cell receptor beta chain came from a study of blood T cell repertoires in COVID-19 (dated by TCRdb to 2020 to 2021). Some background on the complete study: Samples covering the acute and convalescent phases of COVID-19 were provided by collaborators in the United States, Italy and Spain. The prospective study material was composed of cDNA or gDNA derived from T cells, B-cell-depleted T cells, or PBMCs. The dataset comprised deeply sampled blood TCRbeta repertoires from subjects exposed to, actively infected with, or recovered from COVID-19. A freely available public database, intended as a resource for researchers studying the immune response to SARS-CoV-2, is where the repertoires were released. The samples were drawn from the first 160 participants of the ongoing ImmuneRACE study and from 1,254 subjects provided by 6 global collaborators. A de-identified subject ID, COVID-19 status, age in years and sex were almost always included in the sample metadata. Where HLA class I and class II types were available, the types were taken from metadata supplied by the sample provider, not from assay-based typing.

TCRbeta CDR3 regions were amplified from genomic DNA using the immunoSEQ Assay, a bias-controlled multiplex PCR. The authors' analysis ran thus. The number of nucleated cells in each sample was estimated by amplification of reference gene primers within the assay. To quantify the absolute abundance of each unique TCRbeta CDR3 rearrangement, sequence reads were collapsed and filtered. For each sample, productive Simpson clonality was calculated as the square root of Simpson's diversity index across productive rearrangements. TCRdb's version of the immuneACCESS table is confined to in-frame rearrangements and falls short of the full clone set. An unresolved V gene accounts for under half of the shortfall where checked; the remainder is of unknown origin. V, J and clone size are those of that table, while D and trimming were read from the DNA. The sample data list about 30,000 clones, and around 87% of these were observed just once. 9.5% to 15% of the sample comes from the top ten.

A remark on this clone: Its antigen is currently not known. The record has no base qualities; no much larger clone is one base away.

Overall study outcomes, separate from this receptor: The quantity of clinical and demographic metadata differed by source and by participant and was supplied without curation.

The CDR3 contains 17 residues, cysteine and phenylalanine counted. CDR3 DNA only is kept here, 51 bases in frame from base 1. V loses 2 bases at its end and J loses 4 bases; junction bases beyond the gene matches: 5. Reading the germline V gene gives CDR1 MNHNS and CDR2 SASEGT. Whole blood was collected in K2EDTA tubes by collaborating institutions according to the institutions' own protocols. For TCRbeta analysis, collaborators shipped samples in one of three forms: frozen whole blood, isolated PBMCs, or DNA extracted from either of those sample types. Sequences were obtained from peripheral blood. This chain is built from TRBV6-1 and TRBJ2-7, with 16 bases matching TRBD2. The receptor's source is a human donor in a cohort sampled during active COVID-19. The donor label of this sample is uncertain. The CDR3 region: CASSETGTSGRGYEQYF. In nucleotides, the sequence is TGTGCCAGCAGTGAAACGGGGACTAGCGGGAGGGGGTACGAGCAGTACTTC.